The clone carrying this T cell receptor beta chain was seen a handful of times. The antigen is undetermined. The data were taken from a study of T cell repertoires in cytomegalovirus infection. On the study more broadly: It can be stated that public TCR beta signatures indicated CMV infection as well as a matching HLA type. Whole-study findings and limits: There were carriers of CMV plus the relevant HLA, and cumulative public TCR beta family frequency identified them.

V was pared by 7 bases and J by 0 bases, with 10 bases between. Germline V gives CDR1 MNHNS, CDR2 SASEGT. This CDR3 is 15 amino acids long. TCRdb called the reads again in MiXCR, with one record for every CDR3 protein. The sample includes a few hundred thousand distinct CDR3 sequences, under 45% of them seen just once. The source is a human donor in good health (CMV status not recorded). Some clones in this sample may be carry-over from other donors' samples. V usage is TRBV6-1 and J usage is TRBJ2-6; D is uncertain. Material: cultured PBMCs, obtained from culture after CMV antigen stimulation. The CDR3 sequence is CASNLRSSGANVLTF. The CDR3, as DNA: TGTGCCAGCAACCTTAGGAGCTCTGGGGCCAACGTCCTGACTTTC.